The sequence of this T cell receptor beta chain was determined in a study of OX40 agonist ivuxolimab in advanced cancers. The protocol was immunoSEQ multiplex PCR, while the TCRdb copy is restricted to in-frame clones and leaves out a portion. The sample yields 25,000 to 35,000 clones, roughly 84% seen once. The V end was cut by 4 bases, the J end by 2 bases, with 12 bases between. Germline assignment: CDR1 MNHEY and CDR2 SVGAGI. This CDR3 has 14 amino acids. The TCR sequence derives from an adult with an advanced solid tumor such as melanoma, head and neck, liver or kidney cancer. Material: CD4+ or CD8+ T cells sorted from blood, obtained in a trial of the OX40 agonist ivuxolimab. This chain links TRBV6-5 with TRBJ2-7; TRBD2 is a possible D gene (6 bases). The CDR3 coding sequence is TGTGCCAGCAGTTCGGGACTCTCCGCCTACGAGCAGTACTTC. Its translation is CASSSGLSAYEQYF.